One sample yielded the 25 T cell receptor beta chains listed below, sequenced in a study of T cell clonality in common variable immunodeficiency. Sequencing was performed with immunoSEQ multiplex PCR; in TCRdb, only in-frame clones are kept and a portion is missing. The sample lists around 9,200 clones, none appearing once, the ten largest making up roughly 4.3%. No antigen is known for these receptors. Overall study findings and caveats: Reportedly, TCR beta sequences from common variable immunodeficiency showed fewer deletions and N-nucleotide insertions.

The specimen sequenced was peripheral blood mononuclear cells. Receptor source: a human donor with common variable immunodeficiency.

This clone came up many times. The CDR3 DNA, read in part, is TGTGCCAGCAGCAGAGACAGAATTCCATCCGATGAG. It codes for CASSRDRIPSDE. The whole CDR3 sequence reads CASSRDRIPSDEQFF. The chain recombines TRBV14 with TRBJ2-1; the D gene is possibly TRBD1 (5 bases). The CDR3 goes on 3 residues after the read ends, and that part is filled in from the germline J gene. V lost 5 bases to trimming and J lost 8 bases, with 19 bases between them. This CDR3 contains 15 residues. Germline V lookup: CDR1 SGHDN, CDR2 FVKESK.

This clone was detected ten times or more. The missing CDR3 end, 3 residues past where the read stops, is filled in from the germline J gene. The chain recombines TRBV7-9 with TRBJ1-4; no definite D call. In germline, CDR1 is SEHNR, CDR2 FQNEAQ (reference sequence). The ends were cut back, 0 bases at V and 0 bases at J, with 5 bases in the middle. This CDR3 is 15 amino acids long. The sequenced CDR3 bases are TGTGCCAGCAGCTTAGCCCCTGCAACTAATGAAAAA. Translating gives CASSLAPATNEK. The CDR3, in full, reads CASSLAPATNEKLFF.

By share of the sample, this clone is medium-sized. Incomplete CDR3 DNA: TGTGCCAGCAGCTTAGGGGCGCTTTTGGGTGGC. It encodes CASSLGALLGG. The complete CDR3 reads CASSLGALLGGYTF. The gene calls are TRBV7-9 and TRBJ1-2; D call uncertain. Read sequence stops 3 residues before the CDR3 end, and the germline J gene provides the missing end. Trimming stripped 1 base from V and 7 bases from J, with 13 bases between. CDR1 and CDR2 from the germline V gene are SEHNR and FQNEAQ (reference sequence). The CDR3 has 14 residues.

This clone is medium-sized in the sample. The DNA ends 3 residues before the CDR3 does, and the rest of the CDR3 is filled in from the germline J gene. J is TRBJ1-1 and V is TRBV7-9; 7 bases line up with TRBD1. Germline loops: CDR1 SEHNR, CDR2 FQNEAQ (reference sequence). This CDR3 contains 13 residues. CDR3 DNA, as far as it was read: TGTGCCAGCAGCATAGACAGGGACGGAAAA. Protein sequence: CASSIDRDGK. The entire CDR3 protein reads CASSIDRDGKAFF. Based on the CDR3 plus reference TRBV7-9 and TRBJ1-1, the full variable domain is DTGVSQNPRHKITKRGQNVTFRCDPISEHNRLYWYRQTLGQGPEFLTYFQNEAQLEKSRLLSDRFSAERPKGSFSTLEIQRTEQGDSAMYLCASSIDRDGKAFFGQGTRLTVV.

Within the sample, this clone is medium-sized. The read falls 3 residues short of the CDR3 end, and the missing part is taken from the germline J gene. The gene calls are TRBV29-1 and TRBJ2-7; TRBD2 might be the D (6 bases). V was pared by 7 bases and J by 2 bases, with 9 bases between. This CDR3 spans 11 amino acids. Per germline, CDR1 SQVTM and CDR2 ANQGSEA. The CDR3 DNA, read in part, is TGCAGCGGCGGGACTGCCTACGAG. Its protein product is CSGGTAYE. The full CDR3 is CSGGTAYEQYF.

This clone appeared many times. The missing CDR3 end, 3 residues past where the read stops, is filled in from the germline J gene. V usage is TRBV29-1 and J usage is TRBJ2-5; D is unclear. V was cut by 6 bases and J by 5 bases, with 7 bases left in between. CDR3 size: 10 residues. CDR1 and CDR2 (germline): SQVTM, ANQGSEA. Incomplete CDR3 DNA: TGCAGCGTCGCTACGGAGACC. Protein product: CSVATET. The entire CDR3 protein reads CSVATETQYF.

By frequency in the sample, this clone is medium-sized. The sequenced fragment ends 3 residues before the CDR3 boundary, so the rest is inferred from the germline J gene. The rearrangement links TRBV9 to TRBJ2-4; D may be TRBD1 (5 bases). The CDR3 spans 14 residues. Trimming pared 4 bases from V and 3 bases from J, leaving 11 bases between. Per the germline V gene, CDR1 is SGDLS and CDR2 is YYNGEE. The covered CDR3 bases are TGTGCCAGCAGCCCTGGGGCAGTCAAAAACATT. Amino acids: CASSPGAVKNI. The full CDR3 protein reads CASSPGAVKNIQYF.

In regard to this clone: The CDR3 is cut off 3 residues early in the read; its end comes from the germline J gene. This chain joins TRBV2 and TRBJ1-2; D call uncertain. The CDR3 has 14 amino acids. Germline loops: CDR1 SNHLY, CDR2 FYNNEI. Trimming shortened V by 2 bases and J by 0 bases, and 7 bases separated the two germline ends. The CDR3 DNA, read in part, is TGTGCCAGCAGTGAACTTCTCTCTAACTATGGC. Translation gives CASSELLSNYG. The whole CDR3 protein reads CASSELLSNYGYTF. The variable domain in full, with the rest retrieved from reference TRBV2 and TRBJ1-2, is EPEVTQTPSHQVTQMGQEVILRCVPISNHLYFYWYRQILGQKVEFLVSFYNNEISEKSEIFDDQFSVERPDGSNFTLKIRSTKLEDSAMYFCASSELLSNYGYTFGSGTRLTVV.

This clone showed up many times. The read terminates 3 residues before the CDR3 end, so the remaining end is supplied by the germline J gene. V gene TRBV5-6 combines with J gene TRBJ1-2; a weak D match, TRBD1 (6 bases). The V end was cut by 4 bases, the J end by 1 base, with 11 bases between. There are 14 residues in the CDR3. CDR1 is SGHDT, CDR2 YYEEEE, per germline. The DNA read from the CDR3 is TGTGCCAGCAGCCCGAGACAGGATAACTATGGC. Its protein product is CASSPRQDNYG. Given in full, the CDR3 is CASSPRQDNYGYTF.

This clone was recorded at least ten times. Partial CDR3 DNA: TGCGCCAGCAGAGACACACTTGGATATACG. This translates into CASRDTLGYT. The whole CDR3 is CASRDTLGYTQYF. The V and J genes are TRBV10-1 and TRBJ2-3; D unresolved. From the germline J gene comes the end of the CDR3, since the read stops 3 residues before it. V lost 6 bases to trimming and J lost 7 bases, with 14 bases between them. Per germline, CDR1 WNHNN and CDR2 SYGVQD (reference sequence). The CDR3 is made up of 13 amino acids.

By sample fraction, this clone is medium-sized. The read terminates 3 residues before the CDR3 end, so the remaining end is supplied by the germline J gene. The chain links TRBV2 to TRBJ1-6, with 7 bases aligning to TRBD1. The germline V gene has CDR1 SNHLY and CDR2 FYNNEI. The V and J ends lost 6 bases and 7 bases, in that order; junction bases with no gene match: 12. The CDR3 is made up of 16 amino acids. CDR3 residues: CASRVRTGSTNSPLHF. The sequenced part of the CDR3 DNA is TGTGCCAGCAGGGTTCGGACAGGAAGTACCAATTCACCC.

This clone was observed at least ten times. Sequencing ends 3 residues short of the CDR3 end; the germline J gene provides the rest. V gene TRBV19 combines with J gene TRBJ2-3, with D maybe TRBD1 (5 bases). V was pared by 10 bases and J by 2 bases, with 16 bases between. The CDR3 is 14 amino acids. Germline V lookup: CDR1 LNHDA, CDR2 SQIVND (reference sequence). The CDR3 DNA, read in part, is TGTGCCACTGCGGAACAGGCGCACACAGATACG. Amino acids: CATAEQAHTDT. The whole CDR3 sequence reads CATAEQAHTDTQYF.

This clone appeared many times. At one boundary the junction diverges from the germline segment, which might be a read error. From the germline J gene comes the end of the CDR3, since the read stops 3 residues before it. The J gene is TRBJ2-7, the V gene TRBV4-2; TRBD1 aligns across 9 bases. The CDR3 spans 14 residues. The germline V gene has CDR1 LGHNA and CDR2 YNFKEQ. The CDR3 spells CASSRGQGTYEQYF. The part of the CDR3 DNA that was read is TGCGCCAGCAGCCGAGGACAGGGGACCTACGAG.

This clone was recorded at least ten times. The sequenced part of the CDR3 DNA is TGTGCCAGCAGCACGGGACTTCAACAGGCC. Translation gives CASSTGLQQA. The entire CDR3 sequence reads CASSTGLQQAIYF. This chain uses TRBV5-4 with TRBJ1-3; maybe TRBD1 (5 bases). The CDR3 end lies 3 residues beyond the end of the read and is filled in from the germline J gene. Germline V gene sequence: CDR1 SGHNT, CDR2 YYREEE (reference sequence). This CDR3 has 13 amino acids.

This clone counts as medium-sized. The CDR3 end lies 3 residues beyond the end of the read and is filled in from the germline J gene. V is TRBV10-1 and J is TRBJ2-1, with 14 bases identical to TRBD2. V lost 5 bases, J lost 6 bases, and 9 bases stayed unmatched. Germline V gene sequence: CDR1 WNHNN, CDR2 SYGVQD (reference sequence). The CDR3 totals 17 residues. CDR3 DNA, as far as it was read: TGCGCCAGCAGTCCCGGGACTAGCGGGAGAATCGGCAATGAG. This gives the protein CASSPGTSGRIGNE. The entire CDR3 sequence reads CASSPGTSGRIGNEQFF.

This clone has a count of ten or more. The read ends 3 residues early relative to the CDR3; the germline J gene fills the gap. The V gene is TRBV20-1, the J gene TRBJ1-1; TRBD1 matches 7 bases. Germline values: CDR1 DFQATT, CDR2 SNEGSKA (reference sequence). This CDR3 comprises 14 residues. V was pared by 5 bases and J by 1 base, with 7 bases of the junction left unmatched. CDR3 residues: CSAPDRRGNTEAFF. CDR3 bases read: TGCAGTGCTCCGGACAGGCGAGGGAACACTGAA.

This clone was observed a few times. The CDR3 bases that were read are TGTGCCAGCAGCTTAGCAGGGAACGAG. Translating gives CASSLAGNE. The CDR3 in its entirety is CASSLAGNEQYF. The chain combines TRBV11-2 with TRBJ2-7, with D possibly being TRBD1 (5 bases). The read ends 3 residues before the CDR3 terminus; that terminus is restored from the germline J gene. Germline CDR1 reads SGHAT; CDR2 reads FQNNGV. The length of the CDR3 is 12 residues. V lost 1 base and J lost 5, with 6 bases in between.

This clone has ten or more counts. The read stops 3 residues short of the end of the CDR3; the missing end is completed from the germline J gene. The chain couples TRBV19 to TRBJ1-5; unclear D gene. The CDR3 totals 14 residues. CDR1 is LNHDA, CDR2 SQIVND, per germline (reference sequence). CDR3 loop: CASSGRAQSVPQHF. CDR3 bases read: TGTGCCAGTAGTGGAAGGGCACAATCGGTACCC.

This clone has ten or more counts. The CDR3 end is not reached by the read, which stops 3 residues before it; the germline J gene fills it in. V gene TRBV20-1 combines with J gene TRBJ1-2; 9 bases map to TRBD1. Germline assignment: CDR1 DFQATT and CDR2 SNEGSKA (reference sequence). The V and J ends lost 0 bases and 4 bases, in that order; junction bases with no gene match: 12. The CDR3 length is 17 residues. CDR3 bases read: TGCAGTGCTAGAGATCTGAGCGGACAGGGGTTGGTCTATGGC. Translating gives CSARDLSGQGLVYG. The entire CDR3 sequence reads CSARDLSGQGLVYGYTF.

This clone was seen many times. The sequenced fragment ends 3 residues before the CDR3 boundary, so the rest is inferred from the germline J gene. The chain recombines TRBV2 with TRBJ2-5, with 12 bases identical to TRBD2. Per germline, CDR1 SNHLY and CDR2 FYNNEI. The CDR3 has 15 residues. V gave up 5 bases and J gave up 4 bases; unmatched junction bases: 5. The CDR3 is CASSRLAGDSETQYF. The DNA read from the CDR3 is TGTGCCAGCAGTCGACTAGCGGGGGACTCAGAGACC.

At least ten counts were recorded for this clone. The read finishes 3 residues shy of the CDR3 end, and the germline J gene is used to complete it. The rearrangement uses TRBV7-9 and TRBJ1-2; D unclear. Trimming pared 4 bases from V and 3 bases from J, leaving 12 bases between. The CDR3 length is 14 residues. Per germline, CDR1 SEHNR and CDR2 FQNEAQ (reference sequence). CDR3 residues: CASSSFTVYYGYTF. The part of the CDR3 DNA that was read is TGTGCCAGCAGCTCCTTCACAGTTTACTATGGC.

This clone was seen at least ten times. The CDR3 goes on 3 residues after the read ends, and that part is filled in from the germline J gene. The chain recombines TRBV7-9 with TRBJ2-1; 7 bases agree with TRBD1. V was clipped by 3 bases and J by 7 bases; unmatched bases: 6. Germline loops: CDR1 SEHNR, CDR2 FQNEAQ (reference sequence). The CDR3 contains 14 residues. The part of the CDR3 DNA that was read is TGTGCCAGCAGCTTTTGGGACAGCCAAAATGAG. It specifies CASSFWDSQNE. The full CDR3 protein is CASSFWDSQNEQFF.

Within the sample, this clone is medium-sized. Other DNA sequences in the same sample also yield this CDR3. Partial CDR3 DNA: TGCGCCAGCAGCTTGGCCACAGGGGGCCAGGAGACC. Translating gives CASSLATGGQET. The entire CDR3 protein is CASSLATGGQETQYF. V and J are TRBV5-1 and TRBJ2-5, with 9 bases fitting TRBD1. The read comes to an end 3 residues before the CDR3 does, leaving the germline J gene to fill in the end. After removal of 0 bases from V and 5 bases from J, the junction contained 5 bases not matched to a gene. The CDR3 is 15 residues long. Germline CDR1 is SGHRS and CDR2 is YFSETQ. The full variable domain, rest sourced from reference TRBV5-1 and TRBJ2-5, is KAGVTQTPRYLIKTRGQQVTLSCSPISGHRSVSWYQQTPGQGLQFLFEYFSETQRNKGNFPGRFSGRQFSNSRSEMNVSTLELGDSALYLCASSLATGGQETQYFGPGTRLLVL.

This clone occurred many times. The read ends 3 residues shy of where the CDR3 ends; the end is completed using the germline J gene. V usage is TRBV10-3 and J usage is TRBJ2-2; TRBD1 agrees at 10 bases. Trimming at V came to 8 bases and at J to 4 bases, leaving 7 bases not matched to a gene. Germline CDR1 and CDR2: ENHRY and SYGVKD. The CDR3 length is 15 residues. CDR3 bases read: TGTGCCATCGGACCCGGGACAGGGGTCACCGGGGAG. Protein product: CAIGPGTGVTGE. The entire CDR3 is CAIGPGTGVTGELFF.

This clone was seen ten or more times. From the germline J gene comes the end of the CDR3, since the read stops 3 residues before it. The chain recombines TRBV18 with TRBJ1-3; TRBD1 is a possible D gene (6 bases). Trimming stripped 2 bases from V and 2 bases from J, with 10 bases between. This CDR3 has 15 amino acids. Germline lookup yields CDR1 KGHSH and CDR2 LQKENI. CDR3 DNA (partial): TGTGCCAGCTCACCAAGGACAGAGACTGGAAACACC. Amino acid sequence: CASSPRTETGNT. In full, the CDR3 reads CASSPRTETGNTIYF.